What follows are 15 T cell receptor beta chains derived from one specimen sequenced in a study of cytomegalovirus exposure and HLA in healthy donors. Primers included in the PCR were 60 Vbeta and 13 Jbeta primers. Data came from immunoSEQ multiplex PCR; TCRdb stores just in-frame clones and leaves some out. The sample holds approximately 130,000 clones, 83% seen once. The sample comprised PBMCs. The receptors shown here come from a man aged 40-50 years in good health and CMV-seronegative.

The chain joins TRBV7-2 to TRBJ2-2; 7 nucleotides agree with TRBD1. Germline loops: CDR1 SGHTA, CDR2 FQGNSA. V gave up 0 bases and J gave up 0 bases; unmatched junction bases: 1. The CDR3 is 16 amino acids. The CDR3 reads CASSLATGSNTGELFF. CDR3 coding DNA: TGTGCCAGCAGCTTAGCGACAGGGTCGAACACCGGGGAGCTGTTTTTT.

The gene calls are TRBV19 and TRBJ1-1; 10 bases line up with TRBD1. J gave up 1 base and V 9 bases, and 11 bases lay outside the gene matches. Germline-derived CDR1 and CDR2 are LNHDA and SQIVND (reference sequence). CDR3 length equals 16 residues. Written as DNA, the CDR3 is TGTGCCAGCCTCTCCCGGGACAGGGGAACGAACACTGAAGCTTTCTTT. Its translation is CASLSRDRGTNTEAFF.

The chain is built from TRBV5-4 and TRBJ2-2; a possible D gene is TRBD2 (6 bases). Germline V CDR1 and CDR2: SGHNT, YYREEE (reference sequence). The V end lost 3 bases, the J end lost 0 bases, and 15 bases lay between the germline ends. The CDR3 totals 17 residues. The CDR3, as DNA: TGTGCCAGCAGCTCATACCCGGGACTCTCGAACACCGGGGAGCTGTTTTTT. It specifies CASSSYPGLSNTGELFF.

Only a few counts were recorded for this clone. J is TRBJ1-1 and V is TRBV18, with a possible D match to TRBD1 (5 bases). CDR1 and CDR2 (germline): KGHSH, LQKENI. V dropped 3 bases and J dropped 3 bases, with 11 bases sitting between them. The CDR3 covers 14 residues. CDR3 region: CASSPAGRDTEAFF. For the CDR3, the DNA is TGTGCCAGCTCACCGGCAGGGAGGGACACTGAAGCTTTCTTT.

The rearrangement joins TRBV7-2 to TRBJ1-1; unclear D gene. CDR1 is SGHTA and CDR2 is FQGNSA in the germline V gene. This CDR3 is 15 amino acids long. Trimming cost V 0 bases and J 4 bases, with 12 bases left between them. CDR3 residues: CASSLAGVTLTEAFF. In DNA, the CDR3 is TGTGCCAGCAGCTTAGCCGGGGTAACACTCACTGAAGCTTTCTTT.

This chain links TRBV11-3 with TRBJ2-1, with D uncertain. With 5 bases removed from V and 5 bases from J, the gap between germline ends came to 7 bases. The CDR3 has 12 residues. Germline CDR1 is SGHNT and CDR2 is YENEEA. The CDR3 is CASSATHNEQFF. CDR3 nucleotide sequence: TGTGCCAGCAGCGCCACTCACAATGAGCAGTTCTTC.

The chain carries TRBV5-1 and TRBJ1-1; possibly TRBD1 for D (6 bases). The CDR3 extends over 15 amino acids. V lost 0 bases and J 0 bases, leaving 9 bases between the germline ends. Germline V gene sequence: CDR1 SGHRS, CDR2 YFSETQ. CDR3 sequence: CASSLGSGVNTEAFF. CDR3 in DNA: TGCGCCAGCAGCTTGGGGTCAGGGGTGAACACTGAAGCTTTCTTT. Using reference TRBV5-1 and TRBJ1-1 for the parts outside the CDR3, the full variable domain is KAGVTQTPRYLIKTRGQQVTLSCSPISGHRSVSWYQQTPGQGLQFLFEYFSETQRNKGNFPGRFSGRQFSNSRSEMNVSTLELGDSALYLCASSLGSGVNTEAFFGQGTRLTVV.

The chain couples TRBV11-1 to TRBJ2-5, with a weak D call TRBD2 (6 bases). Between the trimmed V and J ends, which lost 6 bases and 4 bases, there was a span of 18 bases. The CDR3 runs 15 residues. Germline values: CDR1 SGHAT, CDR2 FQDESV (reference sequence). CDR3 protein: CASRSRVGGRETQYF. For the CDR3, the DNA is TGTGCCAGCAGATCCAGGGTGGGGGGTAGAGAGACCCAGTACTTC.

The V and J genes are TRBV7-2 and TRBJ2-1; 10 positions match TRBD2. Germline V CDR1 and CDR2: SGHTA, FQGNSA. The CDR3 contains 19 residues. V shed 2 bases and J 0 bases; nucleotides not matched to a gene: 10. The CDR3 sequence: CASSLPSGGYHSSYNEQFF. The CDR3 DNA is TGTGCCAGCAGCTTACCTAGCGGGGGCTATCATAGCTCCTACAATGAGCAGTTCTTC.

This clone came up once. This chain joins TRBV19 and TRBJ1-2; 9 nucleotides line up with TRBD1. Trimming at V came to 5 bases and at J to 2 bases, leaving 9 bases not matched to a gene. The germline V gene has CDR1 LNHDA and CDR2 SQIVND (reference sequence). CDR3 length equals 16 residues. The DNA for the CDR3 is TGTGCCAGTAGTTCCTCCTACAGGGGGCGCAACTATGGCTACACCTTC. Translated, it gives CASSSSYRGRNYGYTF.

The V call is TRBV4-1, the J call TRBJ2-2; 7 positions match TRBD1. The CDR3 consists of 16 residues. J gave up 2 bases and V 4 bases, and 7 bases lay outside the gene matches. The germline gives CDR1 MGHRA, CDR2 YSYEKL. The chain's CDR3 is CASSPREGANTGELFF. The CDR3, as DNA: TGCGCCAGCAGCCCCCGTGAGGGGGCTAACACCGGGGAGCTGTTTTTT.

V usage is TRBV25-1 and J usage is TRBJ2-3; 7 bases are a match to TRBD2. The CDR3 length is 15 residues. The junction had 4 bases not matched to a gene; V was cut back by 4 bases and J by 0 bases. Germline CDR1 MGHDK, CDR2 SYGVNS. As DNA, the CDR3 is TGTGCCAGCAGTGTTATCGGGGGGAGCACAGATACGCAGTATTTT. Translating gives CASSVIGGSTDTQYF.

The chain recombines TRBV5-6 with TRBJ2-1; 9 bases fit TRBD2. Germline lookup yields CDR1 SGHDT and CDR2 YYEEEE. The J segment lost 4 bases and the V segment lost 2 bases, leaving 13 bases of the junction unmatched. CDR3 length: 18 residues. Here the CDR3 reads CASSLFAGGPPNYNEQFF. CDR3 DNA: TGTGCCAGCAGCTTATTTGCGGGGGGGCCCCCGAATTACAATGAGCAGTTCTTC.

The chain's CDR3 is CSVPGGGQGHNEQFF. CDR3 in DNA: TGCAGCGTCCCCGGGGGTGGACAGGGACATAATGAGCAGTTCTTC. The rearrangement links TRBV29-1 to TRBJ2-1; TRBD1 matches 8 bases. The CDR3 length is 15 residues. J was trimmed by 7 bases and V by 6 bases; bases with no gene match: 14. CDR1 and CDR2 (germline): SQVTM, ANQGSEA.

V usage is TRBV28 and J usage is TRBJ2-5; TRBD2 matches at 11 bases. Germline assignment: CDR1 MDHEN and CDR2 SYDVKM. This CDR3 comprises 16 residues. J lost 3 bases, V lost 5 bases, and 8 bases had no gene match. CDR3: CASSVPSGGTEETQYF. DNA of the CDR3: TGTGCCAGCAGTGTACCTAGCGGGGGGACCGAAGAGACCCAGTACTTC.